The 15 T cell receptor beta chains in this list originate from one sample, sequenced in a study of blood T cell repertoires in COVID-19. Sequencing was performed with immunoSEQ multiplex PCR; in TCRdb, only in-frame clones are kept and a portion is missing. Among over 250,000 clones listed, approximately 83% were seen once. The sample was peripheral blood. These receptors were obtained from a woman aged 50 to 60 who had recovered from COVID-19.

The V and J genes are TRBV6-2 or TRBV6-3 and TRBJ2-3; 8 bases align to TRBD2. Germline V gives CDR1 MNHEY, CDR2 SVGEGT. V shed 4 bases and J 2 bases; nucleotides not matched to a gene: 5. This CDR3 contains 15 residues. The CDR3 region has the DNA TGTGCCAGCAGTTTGGCTAGCGGGCCCACAGATACGCAGTATTTT. This sequence encodes CASSLASGPTDTQYF.

This clone was counted a single time. This may arise from a read error, as a much more abundant clone is one base away. J is TRBJ2-7 and V is TRBV5-6; 11 positions match TRBD1. The V gene end was trimmed by 4 bases and the J gene end by 3 bases; junction bases not matched to a gene: 3. CDR3 length: 14 residues. CDR1 and CDR2 (germline): SGHDT, YYEEEE. In nucleotides, the CDR3 is TGTGCCAGCAGCCCCGGGACAGGGGGCTACGAGCAGTACTTC. As protein: CASSPGTGGYEQYF.

The chain carries TRBV24-1 and TRBJ2-7; 8 nucleotides agree with TRBD1. V gave up 3 bases and J gave up 2 bases; unmatched junction bases: 5. Germline assignment: CDR1 KGHDR and CDR2 SFDVKD. The CDR3 spans 15 residues. CDR3 sequence reads: CATSDGGQGAYEQYF. The DNA for the CDR3 is TGTGCCACCAGTGATGGTGGACAGGGAGCCTACGAGCAGTACTTC.

This sequence joins TRBV24-1 and TRBJ2-1; 11 bases are a match to TRBD1. Germline CDR1 is KGHDR and CDR2 is SFDVKD. The CDR3 is 14 residues long. Unmatched junction bases numbered 7, after V lost 7 bases and J lost 9 bases. The CDR3, as DNA: TGTGCCACCAGCCGGGACAGGGGGAGTAGTGAGCAGTTCTTC. Its protein product is CATSRDRGSSEQFF.

The chain recombines TRBV2 with TRBJ1-5; TRBD1 is a possible D gene (5 bases). V was cut by 1 base and J by 6 bases, with 16 bases left in between. Germline V gene sequence: CDR1 SNHLY, CDR2 FYNNEI. This CDR3 has 16 residues. CDR3 region: CASSEVQGLGSQPQHF. CDR3 DNA sequence: TGTGCCAGCAGTGAAGTGCAGGGCCTGGGCAGTCAGCCCCAGCATTTT.

CDR3 in amino acids: CASRRASGANVLTF. The CDR3 coding sequence is TGTGCCAGCAGACGAGCCTCTGGGGCCAACGTCCTGACTTTC. V usage is TRBV28 and J usage is TRBJ2-6; D unresolved. This CDR3 spans 14 amino acids. Germline lookup yields CDR1 MDHEN and CDR2 SYDVKM. V lost 6 bases and J lost 0, with 6 bases in between. The full variable domain, rest sourced from reference TRBV28 and TRBJ2-6, is DVKVTQSSRYLVKRTGEKVFLECVQDMDHENMFWYRQDPGLGLRLIYFSYDVKMKEKGDIPEGYSVSREKKERFSLILESASTNQTSMYLCASRRASGANVLTFGAGSRLTVL.

As DNA, the CDR3 is TGTGCCTCTTCCGTTCGGGTCGACGGGGAGCTGTTTTTT. Translation gives CASSVRVDGELFF. The chain combines TRBV30 with TRBJ2-2; D unclear. The CDR3 runs 13 residues. Between the trimmed V and J ends, which lost 7 bases and 7 bases, there was a span of 16 bases. Germline CDR1 and CDR2: GTSNPN and SVGIG (reference sequence).

The chain combines TRBV6-2 or TRBV6-3 with TRBJ2-7; 10 bases match TRBD1. The germline V gene has CDR1 MNHEY and CDR2 SVGEGT. The V segment lost 4 bases and the J segment 2 bases; nucleotides outside the gene matches: 5. CDR3 size: 15 residues. The CDR3 DNA sequence: TGTGCCAGCAGTTTCAGACAGGGGGCTACCTACGAGCAGTACTTC. Its protein is CASSFRQGATYEQYF.

This clone was seen many times. The chain links TRBV10-3 to TRBJ2-3, with TRBD2 identical over 7 bases. CDR1 is ENHRY, CDR2 SYGVKD, per germline. The CDR3 loop spans 13 amino acids. With 10 bases clipped from V and 5 bases from J, the junction kept 9 bases outside the gene matches. This chain's CDR3 is CATRTREKDTQYF. The CDR3, as DNA: TGTGCCACCCGGACTAGAGAAAAAGATACGCAGTATTTT.

This chain links TRBV19 with TRBJ1-5; D is possibly TRBD1 (6 bases). Trimming took off 7 bases at V and 0 bases at J, with 13 bases between the two ends. The CDR3 covers 15 residues. Per germline, CDR1 LNHDA and CDR2 SQIVND (reference sequence). CDR3 nucleotide sequence: TGTGCCAGTAAACAGGGAACTAATAGCAATCAGCCCCAGCATTTT. Residues: CASKQGTNSNQPQHF.

The chain couples TRBV7-6 to TRBJ2-1, with 8 bases matching TRBD2. Germline trimming cut 1 base from V and 0 bases from J; bases unmatched to any gene: 8. The CDR3 is 18 amino acids. Germline lookup yields CDR1 SGHVS and CDR2 FNYEAQ. CDR3 sequence reads: CASSLEAGAPSSYNEQFF. The CDR3 DNA sequence: TGTGCCAGCAGCTTAGAAGCGGGGGCCCCGAGCTCCTACAATGAGCAGTTCTTC.

J is TRBJ2-7 and V is TRBV7-2, with 12 bases fitting TRBD2. The CDR3 loop spans 15 amino acids. Germline assignment: CDR1 SGHTA and CDR2 FQGNSA. After removal of 5 bases from V and 0 bases from J, the junction contained 2 bases not matched to a gene. The CDR3 is CASSPTSGGSYEQYF. CDR3 bases: TGTGCCAGCAGCCCGACTAGCGGGGGCTCCTACGAGCAGTACTTC.

The V gene is TRBV28, the J gene TRBJ2-2; 7 nucleotides align to TRBD1. The CDR3 extends over 14 amino acids. Unmatched junction bases numbered 5, after V lost 9 bases and J lost 1 base. CDR1 is MDHEN, CDR2 SYDVKM, per germline. In nucleotides, the CDR3 is TGTGCCAGTACTCCAGGGGGGAACACCGGGGAGCTGTTTTTT. Amino acids: CASTPGGNTGELFF.

The chain uses TRBV7-2 and TRBJ2-7; D may be TRBD2 (5 bases). Looked up from germline, CDR1 is SGHTA and CDR2 is FQGNSA. This CDR3 has 8 residues. The V end was cut by 11 bases, the J end by 7 bases, with 6 bases between. The CDR3 bases are TGTGCCTCGGGGGAGCAGTACTTC. Protein sequence: CASGEQYF.

V gene TRBV19 combines with J gene TRBJ2-7; TRBD1 might be the D (6 bases). Per germline, CDR1 LNHDA and CDR2 SQIVND (reference sequence). This CDR3 has 13 residues. Trimming pared 7 bases from V and 0 bases from J, leaving 10 bases between. CDR3 sequence (DNA): TGTGCCAGTACCAAACAGGGCTCCTACGAGCAGTACTTC. Translation gives CASTKQGSYEQYF.